Listed below are T cell receptor beta chains from one sample, sequenced in a study of T cell repertoires in cytomegalovirus infection. These TCRs are of unknown antigen specificity. TCRdb itself ran the reads through MiXCR, one entry per CDR3 protein. The data contain under 95,000 distinct CDR3 sequences, approximately 45% of them singletons. The specimen comprised CD8+ T cells from cultured PBMCs, sampled from culture after CMV antigen stimulation. The origin of the receptors is a human donor in good health (CMV status not recorded). Some clones in this sample may be carry-over from other donors' samples. The CDR3 runs from the conserved cysteine through the conserved F or W. The order of the fields is V gene, D gene, clone size, J gene, CDR3 protein, CDR3 DNA. A D gene is named only where the DNA matches it firmly. The size of a clone is reported for some rows only, either as once, few or many, or as a class for expanded clones.

>TRBV20-1|TRBD1|.|TRBJ1-6
CSASSRGLAGGNSPLHF
TGCAGTGCTAGTTCTCGTGGGTTGGCAGGGGGTAATTCACCCCTCCACTTT
>TRBV15|TRBD1|.|TRBJ1-4
CATSRHRGSSEKLFF
TGTGCCACCAGCCGGCACAGGGGTTCTTCTGAAAAACTGTTTTTT
>TRBV4-2|.|.|TRBJ2-7
CASSQDEAGYEQYF
TGTGCCAGCAGCCAAGATGAGGCGGGCTACGAGCAGTACTTC
>TRBV7-9|TRBD1|.|TRBJ1-2
CASSSRGQAFGYTF
TGTGCCAGCAGCTCCCGAGGACAGGCCTTCGGCTACACCTTC
>TRBV10-3|TRBD1|few|TRBJ1-2
CAINSGTGGSQGYGYTF
TGTGCCATCAATTCCGGGACAGGGGGCAGTCAGGGCTATGGCTACACCTTC
>TRBV7-8|TRBD2|.|TRBJ2-3
CASRPTGGAPPDTQYF
TGTGCCAGCAGACCTACCGGGGGGGCCCCCCCAGATACGCAGTATTTT
>TRBV13|.|.|TRBJ1-1
CASSLGGLVEAFF
TGTGCCAGCAGCTTAGGGGGCTTAGTTGAAGCTTTCTTT
>TRBV28|TRBD1|.|TRBJ2-1
CASSPPDRAPSYYNEQFF
TGTGCCAGCAGTCCCCCGGACAGGGCCCCCTCATATTACAATGAGCAGTTCTTC
>TRBV7-9|TRBD2|.|TRBJ2-2
CASSRSGSQDTGELFF
TGTGCCAGCAGCCGAAGCGGGAGTCAGGACACCGGGGAGCTGTTTTTT
>TRBV7-8|.|many|TRBJ2-4
CASSLSGKNIQYF
TGTGCCAGCAGCTTATCTGGGAAAAACATTCAGTACTTC
>TRBV14|.|.|TRBJ1-1
CASSRDRGGTEAFF
TGTGCCAGCAGCCGAGATCGGGGGGGGACTGAAGCTTTCTTT
>TRBV27|.|few|TRBJ2-5
CASSFLQDQETQYF
TGTGCCAGCAGTTTCCTGCAGGACCAAGAGACCCAGTACTTC
>TRBV7-2|.|many|TRBJ2-2
CASSLYLPGELFF
TGTGCCAGCAGCTTATACTTACCCGGGGAGCTGTTTTTT
>TRBV6-2/TRBV6-3|.|few|TRBJ1-1
CASRPTGNTEAFF
TGTGCCAGCAGGCCGACAGGGAACACTGAAGCTTTCTTT
>TRBV7-9|.|few|TRBJ2-7
CASGAPYGASYEQYF
TGTGCCAGCGGCGCCCCGTACGGTGCGTCCTACGAGCAGTACTTC
>TRBV27|.|.|TRBJ2-7
CASRGGGYEQYF
TGTGCCAGCAGAGGTGGGGGGTACGAGCAGTACTTC
>TRBV5-8|.|few|TRBJ1-2
CASSLRLDYGYTF
TGTGCCAGCAGCTTGAGGTTGGACTATGGCTACACCTTC
>TRBV6-1|.|.|TRBJ1-5
CASSEARQFNSNQPQHF
TGTGCCAGCAGTGAAGCGCGGCAGTTTAATAGCAATCAGCCCCAGCATTTT
>TRBV19|.|few|TRBJ1-1
CASSEVFLGDTEAFF
TGTGCCAGTAGTGAGGTATTTCTCGGTGACACTGAAGCTTTCTTT
>TRBV12-3/TRBV12-4|.|.|TRBJ1-4
CASNIGGINEKLFF
TGTGCCAGCAACATCGGAGGGATTAATGAAAAACTGTTTTTT
>TRBV5-6|.|few|TRBJ2-5
CASSLGGLRGQTQYF
TGTGCCAGCAGCTTGGGTGGACTACGAGGACAGACCCAGTACTTC
>TRBV6-2/TRBV6-3|TRBD2|.|TRBJ2-3
CASSDGTSGGTDTQYF
TGTGCCAGCAGTGACGGGACTAGCGGGGGCACAGATACGCAGTATTTT
>TRBV4-2|TRBD2|few|TRBJ2-1
CASSLLAGGPDNEQFF
TGTGCCAGCAGCCTCCTAGCGGGGGGGCCGGACAATGAGCAGTTCTTC
>TRBV2|TRBD1|.|TRBJ2-7
CASRGDRDRGNYEQYF
TGTGCCAGCAGAGGCGACAGGGACAGGGGGAACTACGAGCAGTACTTC
>TRBV5-6|.|.|TRBJ2-7
CASSPRTESSYEQYF
TGTGCCAGCAGCCCACGGACGGAGAGCTCCTACGAGCAGTACTTC